Presented here are 7 T cell receptor beta chains from one specimen sequenced in a study of T-cell memory formation after mild COVID-19. TCRdb re-analysed the 5' RACE reads in MiXCR, keeping a single row per CDR3 protein. The table shows 300,000 to 350,000 distinct CDR3 sequences, with around 13% occurring only once. Sequences were obtained from PBMCs or a T cell subset sorted from them (not recorded which). The receptors come from a man aged 18-30 years who had mild COVID-19 (a few samples of this study predate the infection). Cell type and time point are not known.

The table lists this clonotype with a few counts. The chain has TRBV6-5 and TRBJ1-1, with no clear D. Germline assignment: CDR1 MNHEY and CDR2 SVGAGI. The CDR3 is 15 residues long. V lost 0 bases and J lost 0, with 8 bases in between. CDR3 nucleotides: TGTGCCAGCAGTTACTCGATCTCCGTGAACACTGAAGCTTTCTTT. Protein sequence: CASSYSISVNTEAFF.

A few counts support this clonotype. The chain joins TRBV6-5 to TRBJ1-1; possibly TRBD1 for D (5 bases). Deletions cut 6 bases from V and 5 bases from J, with 13 bases between. The CDR3 covers 13 residues. Germline V gives CDR1 MNHEY, CDR2 SVGAGI. CDR3 protein: CASSIQGGTEAFF. In DNA, the CDR3 is TGTGCCAGCAGCATCCAGGGTGGTACTGAAGCTTTCTTT.

This clonotype was recorded a few times. This chain connects TRBV20-1 to TRBJ2-5; 10 bases fit TRBD1. The CDR3 contains 14 residues. Germline CDR1 is DFQATT and CDR2 is SNEGSKA (reference sequence). Trimming took 5 bases from V and 4 from J; bases not matched to a gene: 7. The DNA for the CDR3 is TGCAGTGCTCAGACAGGGGGCGGTGGAGAGACCCAGTACTTC. Translation: CSAQTGGGGETQYF.

This clonotype was observed a handful of times. The V and J genes are TRBV10-3 and TRBJ2-5; 7 bases fit TRBD1. This CDR3 contains 15 residues. CDR1 and CDR2 from the germline V gene are ENHRY and SYGVKD. V lost 5 bases and J lost 2; bases outside the gene matches: 8. The CDR3 loop is CAISRQGRSQETQYF. CDR3 bases: TGTGCCATCAGTCGACAGGGCCGGTCTCAAGAGACCCAGTACTTC.

The chain joins TRBV7-2 to TRBJ2-7, with D maybe TRBD1 (6 bases). Trimming left V 10 bases short and J 2 bases short, with 12 bases between. The germline V gene has CDR1 SGHTA and CDR2 FQGNSA. The CDR3 totals 12 residues. The CDR3 region is CATRTVTYEQYF. CDR3 coding DNA: TGTGCCACTCGGACAGTTACCTACGAGCAGTACTTC.

This chain connects TRBV5-1 to TRBJ1-4, with 9 bases identical to TRBD1. Germline V gene lookup returns CDR1 SGHRS and CDR2 YFSETQ. The CDR3 is 15 residues long. V lost 4 bases and J lost 5; bases outside the gene matches: 6. As DNA, the CDR3 is TGCGCCAGCAGCCGGGGACAGGGCAACAATGAAAAACTGTTTTTT. Translated, it gives CASSRGQGNNEKLFF.

This chain links TRBV29-1 with TRBJ1-1, with no clear D. The CDR3 runs 12 residues. V was pared by 2 bases and J by 5 bases, with 9 bases between. The germline CDR1 and CDR2 sequences are SQVTM and ANQGSEA. Here the CDR3 reads CSVEKSGTEAFF. The CDR3 DNA follows: TGCAGCGTTGAAAAGTCGGGAACTGAAGCTTTCTTT.